Below are 8 T cell receptor beta chains sequenced from a single sample in a study of early T cells in non-severe SARS-CoV-2 infection. TCRdb recomputed calls from the 5' RACE reads with MiXCR, one row per CDR3 protein. The data show fewer than 30,000 distinct CDR3 sequences, approximately 4.5% seen once. Source material: whole blood. The source of these receptors is an adult who was a healthcare worker with PCR-confirmed SARS-CoV-2 infection or an uninfected control (not recorded which).

This clonotype was recorded many times. The J gene is TRBJ2-1, the V gene TRBV11-3, with D tentatively TRBD2 (6 bases). The germline CDR1 and CDR2 sequences are SGHNT and YENEEA. The ends were cut back, 3 bases at V and 7 bases at J, with 13 bases in the middle. The CDR3 totals 14 residues. The CDR3 coding sequence is TGTGCCAGCAGCTTCCAAAACCGGGAGAATGAGCAGTTCTTC. Protein product: CASSFQNRENEQFF.

This clonotype came up a few times. The V and J genes are TRBV2 and TRBJ1-2; no clear D gene. This CDR3 is built from 13 residues. Deletions cut 3 bases from V and 7 bases from J, with 12 bases between. The germline V gene has CDR1 SNHLY and CDR2 FYNNEI. The CDR3 spells CASSDPSSRGYTF. CDR3 nucleotide sequence: TGTGCCAGCAGTGACCCCTCTTCTCGTGGCTACACCTTC.

This clonotype was observed a handful of times. V is TRBV9 and J is TRBJ2-4, with 7 bases lining up with TRBD2. The J segment lost 0 bases and the V segment lost 0 bases, leaving 3 bases of the junction unmatched. The CDR3 spans 16 residues. Germline V gene data show CDR1 as SGDLS and CDR2 as YYNGEE. The CDR3 loop reads CASSVDSSGAKNIQYF. The CDR3 nucleotides read TGTGCCAGCAGCGTAGATTCTAGCGGAGCCAAAAACATTCAGTACTTC.

The genes are TRBV4-1 and TRBJ2-7; 8 bases match TRBD2. This CDR3 contains 16 residues. V shed 2 bases, J shed 0 bases, and the junction held 6 bases outside the gene matches. Looked up from germline, CDR1 is MGHRA and CDR2 is YSYEKL. The CDR3 spells CASSQTYSGASYEQYF. The CDR3 nucleotides read TGCGCCAGCAGCCAAACTTATAGCGGGGCCTCCTACGAGCAGTACTTC.

This clonotype appeared many times. V is TRBV12-3 or TRBV12-4 and J is TRBJ1-6; D unresolved. Between the trimmed V and J ends, which lost 1 base and 10 bases, there was a span of 5 bases. The CDR3 is 12 amino acids. In nucleotides, the CDR3 is TGTGCCAGCAGTTTAGGGGGATCACCCCTCCACTTT. As protein: CASSLGGSPLHF.

This clonotype appeared many times. One junction end does not reproduce the germline sequence, and a read error may be involved. The rearrangement joins TRBV7-9 to TRBJ2-7; no definite D call. The CDR3 runs 11 residues. Germline lookup yields CDR1 SEHNR and CDR2 FQNEAQ (reference sequence). In DNA form, the CDR3 reads TGTGTCAGCAGCCTCCTTGGGGAGCAGTACTTC. Protein sequence: CVSSLLGEQYF.

There are many counts of this clonotype. This chain connects TRBV7-9 to TRBJ1-6; no clear D gene. V was clipped by 2 bases and J by 10 bases, with 12 bases between them. CDR1 is SEHNR and CDR2 is FQNEAQ in the germline V gene (reference sequence). This CDR3 is 14 amino acids long. Written as DNA, the CDR3 is TGTGCCAGCAGCTTAACACTGACTGGATCACCCCTCCACTTT. It is translated as CASSLTLTGSPLHF.

This clonotype was recorded at least ten times. V usage is TRBV28 and J usage is TRBJ2-1, with unresolved D. This CDR3 has 14 amino acids. The V gene lost 3 bases and the J gene lost 4 bases, with 10 bases spanning the gap. CDR1 MDHEN and CDR2 SYDVKM come from the germline V gene. CDR3 nucleotide sequence: TGTGCCAGCAGTTTTCGGCAGGTATACAATGAGCAGTTCTTC. It specifies CASSFRQVYNEQFF.